Listed below are T cell receptor beta chains from one sample, sequenced in a study of glioma-infiltrating T cells. TCRdb reprocessed the multiplex PCR reads with MiXCR, giving one entry per CDR3 protein. In the table there are under 200,000 distinct CDR3 sequences, about 40% of which are singletons. The sample comprised glioma tissue, nonneoplastic brain tissue, or PBMCs (not recorded which). These receptors were taken from a human donor with low-grade glioma or glioblastoma, undergoing nonglioma brain surgery, or in good health (not recorded which). The CDR3 runs from the conserved cysteine through the conserved F or W. The D gene is left open where the match is weak. Part of the rows lack a size; the others show once, few, many or a class for expanded clones.

D	V	J	size	CDR3	DNA
TRBD2	TRBV20-1	TRBJ2-1	.	CSASRTSGRNFQVGEQFF	TGCAGTGCAAGTAGGACTAGCGGGAGAAATTTTCAAGTAGGCGAGCAGTTCTTC
TRBD2	TRBV20-1	TRBJ2-7	few	CSARVTGLAGVGQYF	TGCAGTGCTAGAGTAACCGGACTAGCGGGAGTCGGGCAGTACTTC
TRBD1	TRBV6-1	TRBJ2-6	many	CASSDRGRLANVLTF	TGTGCCAGCAGTGACAGGGGGCGCTTAGCCAACGTCCTGACTTTC
TRBD2	TRBV6-1	TRBJ2-1	.	CASSVAGVRYSEQFF	TGCGCCAGCAGTGTAGCGGGAGTTAGATACAGTGAGCAGTTCTTC
TRBD2	TRBV2	TRBJ2-1	few	CASSDREGGKNEQFF	TGTGCCAGCAGTGATCGGGAGGGAGGGAAGAATGAGCAGTTCTTC
.	TRBV6-1	TRBJ1-2	many	CANSETVQWGDVWGYTF	TGTGCCAACAGTGAAACCGTACAGTGGGGGGACGTCTGGGGCTACACCTTC
TRBD2	TRBV11-3	TRBJ2-1	few	CASSSGGDFSYNEQFF	TGTGCCAGCAGCTCTGGGGGGGACTTCTCCTACAATGAGCAGTTCTTC
.	TRBV6-1	TRBJ2-5	many	CASRPDTYQETQYF	TGTGCCAGCAGACCGGACACTTACCAAGAGACCCAGTACTTC
.	TRBV2	TRBJ2-3	many	CASQGYTDTQYF	TGTGCCAGCCAAGGCTACACAGATACGCAGTATTTT
.	TRBV6-2/TRBV6-3	TRBJ2-2	.	CASSPFATGEMFF	TGTGCGAGCAGTCCCTTCGCAACCGGGGAGATGTTTTTT
.	TRBV27	TRBJ1-1	many	CASSLQGQVAFF	TGTGCCAGCAGTTTACAGGGGCAGGTAGCTTTCTTT
.	TRBV10-2	TRBJ2-5	few	CATSPEQETQYF	TGCGCCACTTCGCCGGAGCAAGAGACCCAGTACTTC
.	TRBV12-3/TRBV12-4	TRBJ1-1	.	CASSFKREAFF	TGTGCCAGCAGTTTTAAACGCGAAGCTTTCTTT
TRBD1	TRBV5-1	TRBJ1-1	.	CASSLVMEGGNTEAFF	TGCGCCAGCAGCTTGGTTATGGAAGGGGGCAACACTGAAGCTTTCTTT
.	TRBV20-1	TRBJ1-1	many	CSARDLGGGYAEAFF	TGCAGTGCTAGAGATCTAGGAGGGGGGTACGCTGAAGCTTTCTTT
.	TRBV12-3/TRBV12-4	TRBJ2-3	.	CASSSGGSDTQYF	TGTGCCAGCAGTTCCGGAGGTTCGGATACGCAGTATTTT
.	TRBV11-3	TRBJ2-3	.	CASSLDRTVGDTQYF	TGTGCCAGCAGCTTAGATCGTACAGTTGGAGATACGCAGTATTTT
TRBD1	TRBV6-1	TRBJ2-7	.	CAKRQGANEEYF	TGTGCCAAAAGACAGGGGGCTAACGAGGAGTACTTC
TRBD1	TRBV29-1	TRBJ2-3	.	CSGSRTGSTHTQYF	TGCAGCGGATCCCGGACAGGGTCCACACATACGCAGTATTTT
TRBD1	TRBV20-1	TRBJ2-4	.	CSAREQGESKNIQYF	TGCAGTGCTAGGGAACAGGGGGAATCCAAAAACATTCAGTACTTC
TRBD2	TRBV7-8	TRBJ2-3	few	CATRAEPGLATDTRYF	TGTGCCACCAGGGCCGAACCGGGACTAGCGACAGATACGCGGTATTTT
TRBD1	TRBV6-1	TRBJ2-1	.	CASSENRGNNEKFF	TGTGCCAGCAGTGAGAACAGGGGGAACAATGAGAAGTTCTTC
TRBD1	TRBV28	TRBJ2-7	many	CASSSTGTVEQYF	TGTGCCAGCAGTTCGACCGGGACAGTCGAGCAGTACTTC
.	TRBV12-3/TRBV12-4	TRBJ1-2	.	CASSLRRNYGYTF	TGTGCCAGCAGTTTAAGGCGGAACTATGGCTACACCTTC
.	TRBV27	TRBJ1-5	.	CASGLGDPLTDTQHF	TGTGCCAGCGGTTTAGGTGACCCCCTCACGGATACGCAGCATTTT
.	TRBV5-4	TRBJ2-7	.	CASSNGMDYEQYF	TGTGCCAGCAGCAACGGCATGGACTACGAGCAGTACTTC
.	TRBV5-4	TRBJ2-3	few	CASSPRDSTDTQYF	TGTGCCAGCAGCCCACGAGACAGCACAGATACGCAGTATTTT
.	TRBV20-1	TRBJ2-7	many	CSARRSPGLEPYEQYF	TGCAGTGCTAGACGATCCCCGGGACTTGAACCCTACGAGCAGTACTTC
TRBD2	TRBV5-1	TRBJ2-7	.	CASSLIGRVSYEQYF	TGCGCCAGCAGCCTTATCGGGAGGGTCTCCTACGAGCAGTACTTC
.	TRBV6-2/TRBV6-3	TRBJ2-5	many	CASSYRELETQYF	TGTGCCAGCAGTTACAGGGAATTGGAGACCCAGTACTTC
.	TRBV6-6	TRBJ2-1	.	CASSLDNRSYNKQFF	TGTGCCAGCAGCCTAGACAACCGCTCCTACAATAAGCAGTTCTTC
.	TRBV6-1	TRBJ2-7	many	CASSFPTAQNVYF	TGTGCCAGCAGTTTTCCAACGGCCCAGAATGTGTACTTC
TRBD1	TRBV2	TRBJ1-1	.	CASISGTGGSSGEAFF	TGTGCCAGCATTAGTGGGACAGGGGGCAGTAGTGGTGAAGCTTTCTTT
TRBD1	TRBV7-8	TRBJ2-7	few	CASRLTGTGSGEQYF	TGTGCCAGCAGACTCACCGGGACAGGGTCGGGCGAGCAGTACTTC
.	TRBV7-2	TRBJ2-3	many	CASSLDQPGTDTQYF	TGTGCCAGCAGCTTAGATCAGCCAGGCACAGATACGCAGTATTTT
TRBD2	TRBV27	TRBJ2-7	.	CASRPMGGRATWEQYF	TGTGCCAGCAGACCTATGGGGGGGAGAGCTACCTGGGAGCAGTACTTC
.	TRBV27	TRBJ1-1	many	CASSQGSYFEAFF	TGTGCCAGCAGTCAAGGGTCATATTTTGAAGCTTTCTTT
.	TRBV7-7	TRBJ2-7	many	CASSPSQDEQYF	TGTGCCAGCAGCCCTTCCCAAGACGAGCAGTACTTC
.	TRBV4-1	TRBJ2-1	many	CASSQDPVGNNEQFF	TGCGCCAGCAGCCAAGATCCAGTAGGGAACAATGAGCAGTTCTTC
TRBD1	TRBV7-9	TRBJ1-5	.	CASSRTGFGNQRQHF	TGTGCCAGCAGCCGGACAGGGTTTGGCAATCAGCGCCAGCATTTT
TRBD1	TRBV7-9	TRBJ2-7	.	CASSLRGQGTISYEQYF	TGTGCCAGCAGCTTAAGGGGACAGGGGACCATTTCCTACGAGCAGTACTTC
.	TRBV19	TRBJ1-5	few	CASSPARDSNQPQHF	TGTGCCAGTAGTCCGGCCAGGGATAGCAATCAGCCCCAGCATTTT
TRBD2	TRBV5-1	TRBJ2-5	.	CASSAGLGRETQYF	TGCGCCAGCAGCGCAGGACTAGGGCGGGAGACCCAGTACTTC
.	TRBV7-2	TRBJ2-5	few	CASSLGGAQETQYF	TGTGCCAGCAGCCTAGGCGGCGCCCAAGAGACCCAGTACTTC
TRBD1	TRBV2	TRBJ2-3	.	CSSIDGTGVTDTQYF	TGTTCCAGCATTGACGGGACAGGGGTCACAGATACGCAGTATTTT
.	TRBV19	TRBJ1-1	few	CASSIARVSTEAFF	TGTGCCAGTAGTATAGCCCGGGTATCCACTGAAGCTTTCTTT
.	TRBV28	TRBJ1-5	many	CASSEINQPQHF	TGTGCCAGCAGCGAAATTAATCAGCCCCAGCATTTT
.	TRBV4-1	TRBJ1-1	many	CASSQVGGGAFF	TGCGCCAGCAGCCAAGTAGGGGGGGGAGCTTTCTTT
.	TRBV6-5	TRBJ1-1	.	CASSDIRGTEAFF	TGTGCCAGCAGTGACATCCGCGGAACTGAAGCTTTCTTT
.	TRBV27	TRBJ2-1	many	CASSRRGLQGYNEQFF	TGTGCCAGCTCCCGAAGGGGCCTACAAGGCTACAATGAGCAGTTCTTC
.	TRBV12-3/TRBV12-4	TRBJ1-1	few	CASSITGRNTEAFF	TGTGCCAGCAGTATAACAGGGCGGAACACTGAAGCTTTCTTT
TRBD1	TRBV28	TRBJ1-4	.	CASSNRGIEELFF	TGTGCCAGCAGTAACAGGGGGATCGAAGAACTGTTTTTT
TRBD2	TRBV6-1	TRBJ2-1	.	CASSEPAGGREQFF	TGTGCCAGCAGTGAACCCGCGGGAGGCCGCGAGCAGTTCTTC
TRBD2	TRBV6-1	TRBJ2-1	many	CASSADPGTSGYNEQFF	TGTGCCAGCAGTGCCGATCCCGGGACTAGCGGTTACAATGAGCAGTTCTTC
.	TRBV20-1	TRBJ2-3	many	CSARAPTPDTQYF	TGCAGTGCTAGAGCCCCGACACCAGATACGCAGTATTTT
.	TRBV7-2	TRBJ2-1	.	CASRKGGPSLNEQFF	TGTGCCAGCAGAAAAGGGGGGCCTAGCCTCAATGAGCAGTTCTTC
.	TRBV2	TRBJ2-3	.	CASQRDRGTDTQYF	TGTGCCAGTCAAAGGGACCGTGGCACAGATACGCAGTATTTT